This TCR beta chain was obtained from a study of cytomegalovirus exposure and HLA in healthy donors. General study results and limits: Under in vitro conditions, a few CMV-associated chains were confirmed as specific for CMV antigens. A later analysis reported that several of the most significant clusters appeared to be linked to common viral pathogens, among them Epstein-Barr virus. Later analysis identified around 15,000 TCR beta sequences associated with HLA alleles, using a false discovery rate threshold of 0.05. The listing of 150 to 200 TCR beta chains classed them as cytomegalovirus-associated.

Germline loops: CDR1 MDHEN, CDR2 SYDVKM. This CDR3 region has 17 residues. V was clipped by 2 bases and J by 9 bases, with 20 bases between them. The PCR made use of 60 Vbeta and 13 Jbeta primers. TCRdb keeps only in-frame clones here, not all; method: immunoSEQ multiplex PCR. This table holds 160,000 or so clones, 80% found once. Comments on this clone: Its antigen is unidentified.

The chain is built from TRBV28 and TRBJ1-6, with D perhaps matching TRBD1 (5 bases). The sample taken for sequencing was PBMCs. This receptor was identified in a male donor in good health and CMV-seropositive. The DNA for the CDR3 is TGTGCCAGCAGTTTAAAAGGGCGGGGGGGGTTTATTTCACCCCTCCACTTT. Translating gives CASSLKGRGGFISPLHF.